Listed below are T cell receptor beta chains from one sample, sequenced in a study of blood T cell repertoires in COVID-19. The repertoire was sequenced with immunoSEQ multiplex PCR; TCRdb's copy has only in-frame clones and lacks some. Of fewer than 500,000 clones listed, roughly 87% were seen once; the top ten hold roughly 0.7%. The sequenced sample consisted of PBMCs or T cells enriched from blood (not recorded which). These receptors originate from a woman aged 18-35 years who had recovered from COVID-19. CDR3s include the opening cysteine and the closing phenylalanine or tryptophan. A D gene is named only where the DNA matches it firmly. Some rows mark clone size as missing; the rest say once, few, many or name a class of expanded clone.

D gene	V gene	J gene	clone size	CDR3 DNA	CDR3 protein
-	TRBV5-5	TRBJ2-1	-	TGTGCCAGCAGCCGGGACACCTACAATGAGCAGTTCTTC	CASSRDTYNEQFF
TRBD1	TRBV2	TRBJ1-2	once	TGTGCCAGCACGACATACCAGGGGGCCCCCTATGGCTACACCTTC	CASTTYQGAPYGYTF
-	TRBV10-1	TRBJ2-3	-	TGCGCCAGCAGCGCGGGGATCCCGGGGGATACGCAGTATTTT	CASSAGIPGDTQYF
-	TRBV10-1	TRBJ2-3	-	TGCGCCAGCCGAGGCGATCCGGGGGATACGCAGTATTTT	CASRGDPGDTQYF
TRBD1	TRBV15	TRBJ1-5	few	TGTGCCACCAGGGGGGGACAGGACGATCAGCCCCAGCATTTT	CATRGGQDDQPQHF
-	TRBV5-4	TRBJ2-3	-	TGTGCCAGCAGCCCCGGGGGAACATGGAGCACAGATACGCAGTATTTT	CASSPGGTWSTDTQYF
TRBD1	TRBV25-1	TRBJ1-2	-	TGTGCCAGCAGGCGCACAGGGGGCCACTATGGCTACACCTTC	CASRRTGGHYGYTF
-	TRBV5-4	TRBJ1-1	-	TGTGCCAGCAGCTTGAGGGGGAACACTGAAGCTTTCTTT	CASSLRGNTEAFF
TRBD1	TRBV18	TRBJ2-5	-	TGTGCCAGCTCGAGCGACAGGGTCGAGACCCAGTACTTC	CASSSDRVETQYF
TRBD1	TRBV5-1	TRBJ2-1	-	TGCGCCAGCAGCTTGGTGGCCGGGACAGGGATAAATGAGCAGTTCTTC	CASSLVAGTGINEQFF
TRBD2	TRBV18	TRBJ2-1	-	TGTGCCAGCTCACCGCTAGCGGGGGGATTCGGTGATGAGCAGTTCTTC	CASSPLAGGFGDEQFF
TRBD1	TRBV6-5	TRBJ2-7	once	TGTGCCAGCAGCCGGGATTCGGGACAGGACTACGAGCAGTACTTC	CASSRDSGQDYEQYF
-	TRBV19	TRBJ1-3	-	TGTGCCAGTAGTGCCACCAAGCTACTGCGGTCTGGAAACACCATATATTTT	CASSATKLLRSGNTIYF
-	TRBV5-1	TRBJ1-1	-	TGCGCCAGCAGCTTGGATGGAGCGCGGGCTGAAGCTTTCTTT	CASSLDGARAEAFF
TRBD1	TRBV7-2	TRBJ2-7	once	TGTGCCAGCAGCTTAGGCCGGGACAGGGGCTACGAGCAGTACTTC	CASSLGRDRGYEQYF
-	TRBV6-4	TRBJ2-3	-	TGTGCCTACGTCACCCCAGGTGGCGATACGCAGTATTTT	CAYVTPGGDTQYF
-	TRBV11-3	TRBJ1-3	-	TGTGCCAGCAGCTTAGATGTTGGAGGGGACGGAAACACCATATATTTT	CASSLDVGGDGNTIYF
-	TRBV2	TRBJ1-1	-	TGTGCCAGCCGCCGGGACACTCCACAGGGAGAAGCTTTCTTT	CASRRDTPQGEAFF
TRBD1	TRBV2	TRBJ1-2	-	TGTGCCAGCAGTGTACCCAAGAGTACCGGGACAGGGGAGCATGGCTACACCTTC	CASSVPKSTGTGEHGYTF
TRBD1	TRBV12-3/TRBV12-4	TRBJ1-2	-	TGTGCCAGCAGTCAGGACAGGTACGGAGGCTACACCTTC	CASSQDRYGGYTF
-	TRBV2	TRBJ1-2	-	TGTGCCAGCAGCCTACGGGAAGGGCATCGGGATGGGTACACCTTC	CASSLREGHRDGYTF
-	TRBV21-1	TRBJ2-1	-	TGTGCCAGCAGCAAAGAAGAGCCGGGCCCAGGGTATCTTGAGCAGTTCTTC	CASSKEEPGPGYLEQFF
-	TRBV4-2	TRBJ1-3	-	TGTGCCAGCAGCGGGCAGGGAGCGGGGAGGTCTGGAAACACCATATATTTT	CASSGQGAGRSGNTIYF
-	TRBV30	TRBJ2-2	-	TGTGCCTGGTGCCCCGAGGCCACCGGGGAGCTGTTTTTT	CAWCPEATGELFF
TRBD1	TRBV19	TRBJ2-7	-	TGTGCCAGTAGTATTAACGCGGGACAGGGCTACGAGCAGTACTTC	CASSINAGQGYEQYF
-	TRBV28	TRBJ2-6	-	TGTGCCAGCAGTGTCTCCTCTGGGGCCAACGTCCTGACTTTC	CASSVSSGANVLTF
-	TRBV5-1	TRBJ2-1	-	TGCGCCAGCAGCCCCCTTAGAGGGGGTCCAAATGAGCAGTTCTTC	CASSPLRGGPNEQFF
-	TRBV19	TRBJ1-5	-	TGTGCCAGTAGTATGGTGACAGTATTGCAGCCCCAGCATTTT	CASSMVTVLQPQHF
-	TRBV6-5	TRBJ1-1	-	TGTGCCAGCTACCGGGGAAACACTGAAGCTTTCTTT	CASYRGNTEAFF
TRBD1	TRBV11-2	TRBJ1-6	-	TGTGCCAGCAGCTTAGAAGGGGGCGCGTATAATTCACCCCTCCACTTT	CASSLEGGAYNSPLHF
-	TRBV28	TRBJ1-4	-	TGTGCCAGCAGCCGTCGAGGGGGTTCGAGGGAAAAACTGTTTTTT	CASSRRGGSREKLFF
-	TRBV6-5	TRBJ1-2	-	TGTGCCAGCAGTTACTCTAGTACAGGGAGTGGCTACACCTTC	CASSYSSTGSGYTF
-	TRBV5-1	TRBJ2-5	-	TGCGCCAGCAGCTTGTCCCTAGCCCCCCAAGAGACCCAGTACTTC	CASSLSLAPQETQYF
-	TRBV5-5	TRBJ1-1	-	TGTGCCAGCAGCTTATGGGGGGGCTCGAACACTGAAGCTTTCTTT	CASSLWGGSNTEAFF
TRBD1	TRBV18	TRBJ2-1	-	TGTGCCAGCAAGGACAGGGGCACCTACAATGAGCAGTTCTTC	CASKDRGTYNEQFF
-	TRBV3-1/TRBV3-2	TRBJ1-2	few	TGTGCCAGCAGCCTTTGGGACACCCGAGATTTGAACTATGGCTACACCTTC	CASSLWDTRDLNYGYTF
TRBD1	TRBV10-1	TRBJ2-1	-	TGCGCCAGCAGTGAGTCGAGGACAGGGGACAATGAGCAGTTCTTC	CASSESRTGDNEQFF
-	TRBV3-1/TRBV3-2	TRBJ2-7	-	TGTGCCAGCAGCTTAAAAGGATTGACGGACTCCGAGCAGTACTTC	CASSLKGLTDSEQYF
TRBD2	TRBV5-5	TRBJ2-2	-	TGTGCCAGCAGCTTGTGGGCGGGGGGCCACACCGGGGAGCTGTTTTTT	CASSLWAGGHTGELFF
-	TRBV2	TRBJ1-2	-	TGTGCCAGCAGTGTAGCTAACTATGGCTACACCTTC	CASSVANYGYTF
TRBD2	TRBV5-1	TRBJ2-3	-	TGCGCCAGCAGCAATAGCGGGGGGGCCAGGTCAGATACGCAGTATTTT	CASSNSGGARSDTQYF
TRBD1	TRBV4-1	TRBJ1-5	-	TGCGCCAGCAGCCGCACAGGGGGAGGTCAGCCCCAGCATTTT	CASSRTGGGQPQHF
-	TRBV6-1	TRBJ1-6	-	TGTGCCAGCAGTGAAGTAGGAGGGGATCATTCACCCCTCCACTTT	CASSEVGGDHSPLHF
-	TRBV11-2	TRBJ1-1	-	TGTGCCAGCAGCTTAGAGCCCTATGAAGCTTTCTTT	CASSLEPYEAFF
TRBD2	TRBV4-1	TRBJ2-5	-	TGCGCCAGCAGCCAAAGCGGGGGGGCCGGTGAGACCCAGTACTTC	CASSQSGGAGETQYF
TRBD1	TRBV19	TRBJ2-2	few	TGTGCCAGTTGGGGACAGATGAACACCGGGGAGCTGTTTTTT	CASWGQMNTGELFF
-	TRBV6-5	TRBJ1-1	once	TGTGCCAGCAGTTCCGTCCGAGACACTGAAGCTTTCTTT	CASSSVRDTEAFF
-	TRBV18	TRBJ2-3	-	TGTGCCAGCTCACCGACAGGAGACACAGATACGCAGTATTTT	CASSPTGDTDTQYF
TRBD1	TRBV6-5	TRBJ2-2	-	TGTGCCAGCACTCGAATGACAGGGGGCACCGGGGAGCTGTTTTTT	CASTRMTGGTGELFF
-	TRBV30	TRBJ1-5	-	TGTGCCTGGAGTGGGGGAGGGGCGGCCCAGCATTTT	CAWSGGGAAQHF
TRBD1	TRBV4-1	TRBJ1-2	-	TGCGCCAGCTCAGGACAGGCTAGAAACTATGGCTACACCTTC	CASSGQARNYGYTF
-	TRBV6-5	TRBJ1-2	-	TGTGCCAGCAGTTACGGGGTGGGAGGCGTCTACACCTTC	CASSYGVGGVYTF
-	TRBV5-1	TRBJ2-7	once	TGCGCCAGCAGCTTAACAGGGCTAACTCCTTACGAGCAGTACTTC	CASSLTGLTPYEQYF
-	TRBV18	TRBJ1-3	-	TGTGCCAGCTCACCACCCAGGGGTACTTCTGGAAACACCATATATTTT	CASSPPRGTSGNTIYF
-	TRBV27	TRBJ1-5	-	TGTGCCAGCAGCGGACACGGAGGCAATCAGCCCCAGCATTTT	CASSGHGGNQPQHF
TRBD1	TRBV3-1/TRBV3-2	TRBJ1-1	-	TGTGCCAGCAGCCTACTACCGGGACAGAAAAACACTGAAGCTTTCTTT	CASSLLPGQKNTEAFF
TRBD1	TRBV19	TRBJ1-5	-	TGTGCCAGTAGTGCGTGGACAGGGGGCAACCAGCCCCAGCATTTT	CASSAWTGGNQPQHF
-	TRBV20-1	TRBJ1-4	-	TGCAGTGCTAGTGACAGTGGAGGAACTAATGAAAAACTGTTTTTT	CSASDSGGTNEKLFF